The 2 T cell receptor beta chains reported below all come from one sample, sequenced in a study of CD8 T cells in Susac syndrome. A quantity of about 0.45 to 1 ug RNA underwent reverse transcription using random hexamers. TCRdb fed the immunoSEQ multiplex PCR reads into MiXCR, producing one record per CDR3 protein. The table lists 150,000 to 160,000 distinct CDR3 sequences, roughly 95% of them singletons, with 0.15% to 0.2% in the top ten. Sequencing used CD4+ T cells from PBMCs. The receptors come from a human donor with Susac syndrome.

This chain uses TRBV24-1 with TRBJ2-1; tentatively, D is TRBD1 or TRBD2 (5 bases each). Trimming stripped 6 bases from V and 7 bases from J, with 15 bases between. The CDR3 contains 14 residues. The germline V gene encodes CDR1 KGHDR and CDR2 SFDVKD. CDR3 DNA: TGTGCCACCAGTTCGGGGCTTGGTTCAAATGAGCAGTTCTTC. Amino acids: CATSSGLGSNEQFF.

The J gene is TRBJ2-2, the V gene TRBV6-1, with 7 bases lining up with TRBD2. The trim removed 10 bases at V and 4 bases at J, leaving 12 bases unmatched. CDR1 is MNHNS, CDR2 SASEGT, per germline. This CDR3 comprises 15 residues. The CDR3 spells CATNTPTGGTGELFF. The CDR3 nucleotides read TGTGCCACCAACACTCCTACGGGGGGCACCGGGGAGCTGTTTTTT.